Each of the 12 T cell receptor beta chains below was sequenced from the same sample in a study of blood T cell repertoires in COVID-19. The method was immunoSEQ multiplex PCR; TCRdb's version includes in-frame clones alone and lacks a portion of them. The profile shows 60,000 or so clones, more than 70% of them singletons. Sequencing input: peripheral blood. All receptors derive from a man aged 60 to 75 with acute or convalescent COVID-19.

The chain couples TRBV27 to TRBJ1-4; TRBD1 matches 8 bases. This CDR3 region has 17 residues. CDR1 is MNHEY and CDR2 is SMNVEV in the germline V gene (reference sequence). V shed 1 base, J shed 7 bases, and the junction held 11 bases outside the gene matches. The CDR3 spells CASSLLGGIGQGEKLFF. The CDR3 coding sequence is TGTGCCAGCAGTTTATTGGGCGGTATAGGACAGGGTGAAAAACTGTTTTTT. Full variable domain (missing parts from reference TRBV27 and TRBJ1-4): EAQVTQNPRYLITVTGKKLTVTCSQNMNHEYMSWYRQDPGLGLRQIYYSMNVEVTDKGDVPEGYKVSRKEKRNFPLILESPSPNQTSLYFCASSLLGGIGQGEKLFFGSGTQLSVL.

CDR3 bases: TGTGCCAGCAGCTTAGTAACACTAGCCGGGGGTACGCAGTATTTT. Residues: CASSLVTLAGGTQYF. The chain has TRBV11-2 and TRBJ2-3; perhaps TRBD2 as D (6 bases). Trimming left V 1 base short and J 8 bases short, with 16 bases between. Germline V gives CDR1 SGHAT, CDR2 FQNNGV. The CDR3 covers 15 residues.

This clone appeared once. One end of the junction is discordant with germline, which a read error may explain. The chain recombines TRBV29-1 with TRBJ2-5; D is possibly TRBD1 (8 bases). The germline V gene has CDR1 SQVTM and CDR2 ANQGSEA. The CDR3 has 12 residues. The CDR3 bases are TGCAGCGTTACAGGGGGAGGGGAGATCCAGTACTTC. Encoded protein: CSVTGGGEIQYF.

The CDR3 sequence: CASSLGGSGAETQYF. The CDR3 DNA follows: TGCGCCAGCAGCTTGGGTGGGAGCGGGGCAGAGACCCAGTACTTC. This sequence joins TRBV5-1 and TRBJ2-5, with TRBD2 matching 7 bases. V lost 0 bases, J lost 4 bases, and 6 bases stayed unmatched. The CDR3 extends over 15 amino acids. Germline CDR1 and CDR2: SGHRS and YFSETQ.

This clone was picked up one time. J is TRBJ1-5 and V is TRBV27, with TRBD1 matching 12 bases. V was clipped by 4 bases and J by 4 bases; unmatched bases: 14. Germline V lookup: CDR1 MNHEY, CDR2 SMNVEV (reference sequence). This CDR3 is built from 19 residues. CDR3 residues: CASSSSGTGGGGINQPQHF. Written as DNA, the CDR3 is TGTGCCAGCAGTTCCTCCGGGACAGGGGGCGGTGGCATTAATCAGCCCCAGCATTTT.

The J gene is TRBJ2-4, the V gene TRBV6-1, with 7 bases fitting TRBD2. V was pared by 3 bases and J by 6 bases, with 2 bases of the junction left unmatched. This CDR3 has 13 amino acids. The germline CDR1 and CDR2 sequences are MNHNS and SASEGT. The chain's CDR3 is CASSEGRGNIQYF. Written as DNA, the CDR3 is TGTGCCAGCAGTGAGGGGAGGGGAAACATTCAGTACTTC.

The rearrangement joins TRBV9 to TRBJ1-4, with D uncertain. The CDR3 extends over 14 amino acids. Trimming stripped 0 bases from V and 8 bases from J, with 11 bases between. Germline CDR1 reads SGDLS; CDR2 reads YYNGEE. CDR3 DNA: TGTGCCAGCAGCGTAGACCTGGGAGAAGAAAAACTGTTTTTT. It translates to CASSVDLGEEKLFF.

The genes are TRBV19 and TRBJ1-4; D may be TRBD1 (6 bases). This CDR3 is 13 amino acids long. Germline-derived CDR1 and CDR2 are LNHDA and SQIVND (reference sequence). Trimming shortened V by 8 bases and J by 7 bases, and 14 bases separated the two germline ends. The CDR3 coding sequence is TGTGCCAGTTCCAGACAGGCGAGTGAAAAACTGTTTTTT. It encodes CASSRQASEKLFF. Combining the CDR3 with reference TRBV19 and TRBJ1-4 gives the whole variable domain DGGITQSPKYLFRKEGQNVTLSCEQNLNHDAMYWYRQDPGQGLRLIYYSQIVNDFQKGDIAEGYSVSREKKESFPLTVTSAQKNPTAFYLCASSRQASEKLFFGSGTQLSVL.

The CDR3 nucleotides are TGCGCCAGCAGCTCTTCGCAGGGTTTGACGGACACTGAAGCTTTCTTT. Its translation is CASSSSQGLTDTEAFF. The V call is TRBV5-1, the J call TRBJ1-1; D possibly corresponds to TRBD1 (5 bases). Germline CDR1 and CDR2: SGHRS and YFSETQ. The V and J ends lost 3 bases and 3 bases respectively, with 18 bases between them. The CDR3 sequence is 16 residues long.

The V call is TRBV18, the J call TRBJ2-2; 9 nucleotides agree with TRBD1. V shed 5 bases, J shed 2 bases, and the junction held 3 bases outside the gene matches. The CDR3 covers 15 residues. The germline gives CDR1 KGHSH, CDR2 LQKENI. CDR3 sequence reads: CASSTTGGNTGELFF. CDR3 coding DNA: TGTGCCAGCTCAACGACAGGGGGAAACACCGGGGAGCTGTTTTTT. The complete variable domain, with remaining parts taken from reference TRBV18 and TRBJ2-2, reads NAGVMQNPRHLVRRRGQEARLRCSPMKGHSHVYWYRQLPEEGLKFMVYLQKENIIDESGMPKERFSAEFPKEGPSILRIQQVVRGDSAAYFCASSTTGGNTGELFFGEGSRLTVL.

CDR3 sequence: CASSLEGREGDTQYF. The CDR3 region has the DNA TGTGCCAGCAGCTTGGAAGGCAGGGAGGGGGATACCCAGTACTTC. The chain couples TRBV5-5 to TRBJ2-5, with D maybe TRBD2 (7 bases). Trimming pared 0 bases from V and 8 bases from J, leaving 17 bases between. CDR1 and CDR2 (germline): SGHKS, YYEKEE (reference sequence). The CDR3 runs 15 residues.

This clone has more than one count but fewer than ten. This chain connects TRBV6-1 to TRBJ1-3; the D is unclear. The CDR3 loop spans 14 amino acids. The V end lost 1 base, the J end lost 2 bases, and 6 bases lay between the germline ends. Germline V gives CDR1 MNHNS, CDR2 SASEGT. The CDR3 here is CASSEGSTGNTIYF. As DNA, the CDR3 is TGTGCCAGCAGTGAAGGGTCTACTGGAAACACCATATATTTT.